The rows below give T cell receptor beta chains drawn from one sample of a study of blood T cell repertoires in COVID-19. Using immunoSEQ multiplex PCR, the repertoire was profiled, and TCRdb retains in-frame clones only, with some absent. In the table there are approximately 200,000 clones, around 83% of which are singletons. The sequencing sample was made of PBMCs or T cells enriched from blood (not recorded which). These receptors were collected from a woman in her forties with acute COVID-19. The CDR3 runs from the conserved cysteine through the conserved F or W. The order of the fields is D gene, CDR3 length, J gene, V gene, clone size, CDR3 protein, CDR3 DNA. A D gene is named only where the DNA matches it firmly. Clone size is shown for a subset of rows, as once, few, many or a class of expanded clone.

>-|14|TRBJ2-4|TRBV9|few
CASSPPESKNIQYF
TGTGCGTCGAGCCCCCCTGAGTCCAAAAACATTCAGTACTTC
>TRBD1|18|TRBJ1-1|TRBV19|-
CASSVSLTGVNGYTEAFF
TGTGCCAGTAGTGTTTCCTTGACAGGGGTAAATGGTTACACTGAAGCTTTCTTT
>-|14|TRBJ2-3|TRBV7-3|few
CASSPQGGTDTQYF
TGTGCCAGCAGCCCTCAGGGTGGCACAGATACGCAGTATTTT
>-|15|TRBJ2-2|TRBV7-2|-
CASSLRVPEAGELFF
TGTGCCAGCAGCTTACGGGTCCCGGAGGCCGGGGAGCTGTTTTTT
>-|14|TRBJ2-1|TRBV5-1|-
CASSLETGTNEQFF
TGCGCCAGCAGCTTGGAGACAGGAACCAATGAGCAGTTCTTC
>-|14|TRBJ2-7|TRBV19|-
CASSIDRAMGEQYF
TGTGCCAGTAGTATTGACAGAGCAATGGGCGAGCAGTACTTC
>-|17|TRBJ1-6|TRBV5-1|-
CASSSDNLHPDNSPLHF
TGCGCCAGCAGCTCGGACAATCTGCACCCTGATAATTCACCCCTCCACTTT
>-|13|TRBJ2-3|TRBV27|-
CASSLNLWDTQYF
TGTGCCAGCAGTCTTAACCTATGGGATACGCAGTATTTT
>TRBD1|17|TRBJ1-4|TRBV29-1|-
CSVGGTGTTAANEKLFF
TGCAGCGTTGGAGGGACAGGGACAACGGCGGCTAATGAAAAACTGTTTTTT
>-|13|TRBJ2-7|TRBV7-9|-
CASSLVSSYEQYF
TGTGCCAGCAGCTTAGTTAGCTCCTACGAGCAGTACTTC
>-|14|TRBJ1-1|TRBV5-6|-
CASSFGTLGTEAFF
TGTGCCAGCAGCTTCGGGACATTGGGGACTGAAGCTTTCTTT
>TRBD2|14|TRBJ2-3|TRBV5-1|-
CASSFSGRTDTQYF
TGCGCCAGCAGCTTTAGCGGGAGAACAGATACGCAGTATTTT
>-|12|TRBJ2-7|TRBV10-1|-
CASSLTGYEQYF
TGCGCCAGCTCACTAACCGGATACGAGCAGTACTTC
>TRBD1|15|TRBJ1-5|TRBV18|-
CASSPGTATNQPQHF
TGTGCCAGCTCACCCGGGACAGCGACCAATCAGCCCCAGCATTTT
>TRBD2|15|TRBJ2-1|TRBV19|-
CASSPLAGVYNEQFF
TGTGCCAGTTCACCACTAGCGGGAGTCTACAATGAGCAGTTCTTC
>-|14|TRBJ1-1|TRBV11-1|-
CASSLAGEVTEAFF
TGTGCCAGCAGCTTAGCGGGGGAGGTGACTGAAGCTTTCTTT
>-|14|TRBJ1-1|TRBV5-1|-
CASSLGAGNTEAFF
TGCGCCAGCAGCTTGGGCGCGGGGAACACTGAAGCTTTCTTT
>-|14|TRBJ1-2|TRBV3-1/TRBV3-2|-
CASSQAIDTHGYTF
TGTGCCAGCAGCCAAGCCATAGACACCCATGGCTACACCTTC
>TRBD1|14|TRBJ2-7|TRBV6-5|many
CASSTGTGDQEQYF
TGTGCCAGCAGTACCGGGACAGGGGATCAGGAGCAGTACTTC
>-|16|TRBJ2-2|TRBV3-1/TRBV3-2|-
CASGSLGGAHTGELFF
TGTGCCAGCGGGTCTTTAGGGGGGGCGCACACCGGGGAGCTGTTTTTT
>-|15|TRBJ1-1|TRBV6-5|-
CASSYSPGEGNEAFF
TGTGCCAGCAGTTACTCGCCAGGGGAGGGGAATGAAGCTTTCTTT
>-|13|TRBJ1-2|TRBV30|-
CAWSSGMANGYTF
TGTGCCTGGAGCTCGGGGATGGCGAATGGCTACACCTTC
>TRBD1|15|TRBJ1-2|TRBV4-2|-
CASSQEGVRGNGYTF
TGTGCCAGCAGCCAAGAGGGGGTCAGGGGGAATGGCTACACCTTC
>-|15|TRBJ2-2|TRBV4-1|-
CASSQVELVTGELFF
TGCGCCAGCAGCCAAGTCGAACTAGTAACCGGGGAGCTGTTTTTT
>TRBD2|16|TRBJ2-3|TRBV29-1|-
CSVTPRSSGSRDTQYF
TGCAGCGTGACCCCCCGCTCTAGCGGGAGTAGAGATACGCAGTATTTT
>-|15|TRBJ2-5|TRBV7-2|-
CASSPVVRGQETQYF
TGTGCCAGCAGCCCTGTAGTTCGAGGTCAAGAGACCCAGTACTTC
>-|15|TRBJ2-1|TRBV2|-
CASRSGTGASDEQFF
TGTGCCAGCCGATCCGGGACTGGGGCTTCGGATGAGCAGTTCTTC
>TRBD2|17|TRBJ2-5|TRBV24-1|-
CATSDSLAGEPMKTQYF
TGTGCCACCAGTGATTCACTAGCGGGGGAACCTATGAAGACCCAGTACTTC
>-|13|TRBJ2-5|TRBV15|once
CATSSPPQETQYF
TGTGCCACCAGCAGTCCTCCCCAGGAGACCCAGTACTTC
>-|14|TRBJ1-2|TRBV4-3|-
CASSQGRGEAGYTF
TGCGCCAGCAGCCAGGGGCGAGGGGAGGCTGGCTACACCTTC
>TRBD1|15|TRBJ1-4|TRBV7-6|-
CASSARQGINEKLFF
TGTGCCAGCAGCGCCCGACAGGGGATTAATGAAAAACTGTTTTTT
>TRBD1|16|TRBJ1-6|TRBV5-4|-
CASSPVPGQGVAPLHF
TGTGCCAGCAGCCCCGTCCCGGGACAGGGTGTAGCGCCCCTCCACTTT
>-|16|TRBJ1-4|TRBV7-8|-
CASSLLSPRVDEKLFF
TGTGCCAGCAGCTTACTGTCCCCTCGGGTGGATGAAAAACTGTTTTTT
>TRBD2|16|TRBJ2-2|TRBV30|-
CAWRPGLAGVTGELFF
TGTGCCTGGAGACCAGGACTAGCGGGGGTCACCGGGGAGCTGTTTTTT
>-|13|TRBJ2-7|TRBV27|-
CASSLGPSYEQYF
TGTGCCAGCAGTTTAGGGCCTTCCTACGAGCAGTACTTC
>-|20|TRBJ2-2|TRBV6-2/TRBV6-3|-
CASSYSGWSGATLNTGELFF
TGTGCCAGCAGTTACTCTGGTTGGTCAGGGGCCACCCTGAACACCGGGGAGCTGTTTTTT
>TRBD1|13|TRBJ1-3|TRBV6-5|-
CASRQGAGNTIYF
TGTGCCAGCAGACAGGGGGCTGGAAACACCATATATTTT
>-|13|TRBJ1-4|TRBV9|-
CASSRRDNEKLFF
TGTGCCAGCAGCAGACGGGATAATGAAAAACTGTTTTTT